This TCR beta chain was sequenced for a study of CD8+ T cells in alopecia areata. Investigators isolated RNA and reverse transcribed it into cDNA to act as the sequencing template. Profiled with immunoSEQ multiplex PCR; TCRdb holds only in-frame clones, not every one. The top ten hold 0.91% of the sample, which has about 160,000 clones, approximately 65% seen once. The length of the CDR3 is 11 residues. Trimming cost V 6 bases and J 6 bases, with 9 bases left between them. CDR1 DFQATT and CDR2 SNEGSKA come from the germline V gene (reference sequence). Regarding treatment: oral pan-JAK inhibitor, 5-10 mg twice daily.

The clonotype was recovered from a human donor with alopecia areata. The source material was CD4+ T cells sorted from blood, sampled at week 4, from a patient treated with tofacitinib. This sequence joins TRBV20-1 and TRBJ2-1; D may be TRBD1 (6 bases). This chain's CDR3 is CSAAGVNEQFF. DNA of the CDR3: TGCAGTGCGGCAGGGGTCAATGAGCAGTTCTTC.